The present TCR beta chain was sequenced within a study of T cells in Graves' hyperthyroidism and ophthalmopathy (dated 2019 in TCRdb). In terms of the full investigation: Peripheral blood samples were taken at initial diagnosis, before any treatment was given. A discovery cohort of about a hundred patients, roughly 45 with Graves' ophthalmopathy and 57 with stable Graves' hyperthyroidism, was used to find distinguishing TCR V-J signatures. An independent validation cohort of around 20 hyperthyroidism patients and 17 patients who later progressed to ophthalmopathy tested prospective prediction of ophthalmopathy. For training and testing, the roughly 100 patients in the discovery cohort were randomly divided in a 7:3 ratio. Thyroid tissue and blood T-cell repertoires from six or seven Graves' hyperthyroidism patients were also compared in the study. Once sampling was done, hyperthyroidism patients were given methimazole at a starting dose of 30 mg daily, whereas ophthalmopathy patients were given high-dose intravenous methylprednisolone. The paper reports TCR Vbeta CDR3 sequencing of approximately 140 peripheral blood samples: over 40 ophthalmopathy, around 80 hyperthyroidism and around 17 progressor patients.

This clonotype was observed at least ten times. Its antigen specificity is not known. Per-base qualities were not stored, and no clone one base away is much larger. From a lookup of the germline V gene, CDR1 and CDR2 are SGHAT and FQNNGV. From its cysteine to its phenylalanine, the CDR3 spans 15 amino acids. Only CDR3 DNA remains: 45 bases, in frame from the first base. Trimming takes 2 bases off V and 3 bases off J; junction bases not matched to a gene: 2. What the research found in general, with its limitations: During validation, the model predicted progression to ophthalmopathy a median of around 6 months ahead of onset, with around 71% sensitivity and under 85% specificity. A 13 V-J signature model separated ophthalmopathy from stable hyperthyroidism, with 87.88% sensitivity and about 81% specificity in cross-validation and 80%/75% in testing. Blood samples also contained most of the expanded thyroid clonotypes (frequency above 0.001), which suggests that blood repertoires may reflect thyroid immune responses. No statistical method was used to fix the sample size in advance, and group allocation was not hidden from the investigators.

A patient counted as having stable Graves' hyperthyroidism if no progression to ophthalmopathy occurred over 18 months of follow-up. Hyperthyroidism patients were newly diagnosed, with disease duration under 2 months, and aged 18 to 65 years. Patients with uncontrolled infections, other autoimmune diseases, pregnancy or lactation were excluded. Diagnoses relied on clinical symptoms, serum thyroxine and TRAb, thyroid ultrasound and orbital computed tomography. PBMCs were isolated from about 10 ml of fresh peripheral blood by Ficoll-Paque density gradient centrifugation. Total RNA was extracted using Trizol reagent, and RNA quality was assessed on an Agilent 2100 Bioanalyzer. The TCR beta CDR3 regions were amplified from the RNA transcripts. A first-round RT-PCR of the TCR CDR3 used the HTBI primer set with the Qiagen OneStep RT-PCR kit. Libraries were constructed in a second round of multiplex PCR, after which size selection and purification were performed. The libraries were sequenced on an Illumina HiSeq2000 using paired-end 100 bp reads. For the original study's pipeline: Raw data were processed with SOAPnuke, discarding reads with adapters, uncalled bases, mean Phred below 15, or no exact constant-primer or identifier match. High-quality paired reads were merged using COPE v1.2.5, and each unique nucleotide sequence was defined as a clonotype. MiTCR v1.1 was used to align the clonotypes against IMGT TRBV, TRBD and TRBJ reference segments. Only V-J combinations with frequency above 0.0001, covering 99% to 99.2% of repertoires, were analysed. The TCS score was defined as F50 (clonal expansion) divided by E x V (chaos), with BLOSUM62-based TCRdist calculated between CDR3 peptides within each V-J. Welch's t-statistics and random forest reduced some 510 V-J features to roughly 13, which were used in a naive Bayes classifier (R e1071). TCRdb reprocessed the public reads (quality trimming at Q25 with fastp, clone calling with MiXCR) and kept in-frame beta chains. All rows with the same CDR3 protein become a single entry with the most common DNA and genes. V and J calls and clone size were set by TCRdb, not the authors. Across this sample there are over 200,000 distinct CDR3 sequences, with more than 15% seen only once. The ten largest clones take up roughly 50% of the sample.

The specimen was blood. The chain is made from TRBV11-2 and TRBJ2-3, with 10 bases aligning to TRBD2. The sequence came from a man aged 50 to 60 with Graves' hyperthyroidism. The DNA sequence reads TGTGCCAGCAGCTTAAGCGGGAGGGAAACAGATACGCAGTATTTT. Its product reads: CASSLSGRETDTQYF.